The rows below give T cell receptor beta chains drawn from one sample of a study of cytomegalovirus exposure and HLA in healthy donors. Libraries were prepared by immunoSEQ multiplex PCR; TCRdb keeps only in-frame clonotypes and omits some of them. Of 160,000 or so clones in the sample, around 79% were seen once. Material for sequencing was PBMCs. Receptors originate from a man in his forties or fifties in good health and CMV-seronegative. Each CDR3 is given with its conserved first and last residue. A D gene is named only where the DNA matches it firmly. A row's size may be missing; if present it is once, few, many or a size class.

V: TRBV27
size: NA
J: TRBJ2-2
D: TRBD1
CDR3: CASTLDRDHTGELFF
DNA: TGTGCCAGCACCCTGGACAGGGACCACACCGGGGAGCTGTTTTTT

V: TRBV5-1
size: NA
J: TRBJ1-1
D: NA
CDR3: CASSSGDTVSEAFF
DNA: TGCGCCAGCAGTTCAGGGGATACGGTATCTGAAGCTTTCTTT

V: TRBV2
size: NA
J: TRBJ2-7
D: NA
CDR3: CASIRAGSMGQYF
DNA: TGTGCCAGCATAAGGGCAGGGTCCATGGGGCAGTACTTC

V: TRBV15
size: once
J: TRBJ2-5
D: TRBD1
CDR3: CATSTRTGGETQYF
DNA: TGTGCCACCAGCACCCGGACAGGGGGAGAGACCCAGTACTTC

V: TRBV20-1
size: NA
J: TRBJ1-2
D: NA
CDR3: CSAEGGYGYTF
DNA: TGCAGTGCCGAGGGTGGCTATGGCTACACCTTC

V: TRBV4-1
size: NA
J: TRBJ2-6
D: NA
CDR3: CASSQEVLITGANVLTF
DNA: TGCGCCAGCAGCCAAGAAGTCCTAATCACTGGGGCCAACGTCCTGACTTTC

V: TRBV14
size: NA
J: TRBJ1-4
D: TRBD1
CDR3: CASSTRTGGSGKLFF
DNA: TGTGCCAGCAGCACCCGGACAGGGGGAAGTGGGAAACTGTTTTTT

V: TRBV19
size: NA
J: TRBJ1-2
D: TRBD1
CDR3: CASSDYQGANGYTF
DNA: TGTGCCAGTAGTGACTACCAGGGGGCCAATGGCTACACCTTC

V: TRBV27
size: NA
J: TRBJ2-4
D: NA
CDR3: CASSLRGAKNIQYF
DNA: TGTGCCAGCAGTCTCAGGGGAGCCAAAAACATTCAGTACTTC

V: TRBV27
size: NA
J: TRBJ2-1
D: TRBD1
CDR3: CASFPDRSRDNEQFF
DNA: TGTGCCAGCTTTCCGGACAGGTCTAGGGATAATGAGCAGTTCTTC

V: TRBV23-1
size: NA
J: TRBJ1-5
D: NA
CDR3: CASSQPRRASNQPQHF
DNA: TGCGCCAGCAGTCAGCCTCGGAGGGCCAGCAATCAGCCCCAGCATTTT

V: TRBV5-1
size: NA
J: TRBJ2-5
D: TRBD2
CDR3: CASSLEVAGVETQYF
DNA: TGCGCCAGCAGCTTGGAAGTTGCGGGGGTAGAGACCCAGTACTTC

V: TRBV6-6
size: NA
J: TRBJ2-5
D: NA
CDR3: CASSNYRETQYF
DNA: TGTGCCAGCAGCAACTACAGGGAGACCCAGTACTTC

V: TRBV6-6
size: NA
J: TRBJ2-7
D: NA
CDR3: CASTVDIRTEQYF
DNA: TGTGCCAGCACAGTGGACATTCGGACCGAGCAGTACTTC

V: TRBV29-1
size: NA
J: TRBJ2-2
D: TRBD1
CDR3: CSVAGTGKGGELFF
DNA: TGCAGCGTGGCCGGGACAGGGAAAGGCGGGGAGCTGTTTTTT

V: TRBV6-6
size: NA
J: TRBJ1-1
D: NA
CDR3: CASSHEGGSNTEAFF
DNA: TGTGCCAGCAGCCACGAAGGGGGTTCGAACACTGAAGCTTTCTTT

V: TRBV5-4
size: NA
J: TRBJ2-7
D: TRBD1
CDR3: CASGWETGNYEQYF
DNA: TGTGCCAGCGGCTGGGAGACAGGGAACTACGAGCAGTACTTC

V: TRBV9
size: NA
J: TRBJ2-2
D: NA
CDR3: CASSRPVGQGGELFF
DNA: TGTGCCAGCAGCCGTCCGGTGGGGCAGGGCGGGGAGCTGTTTTTT

V: TRBV7-9
size: NA
J: TRBJ1-2
D: TRBD1
CDR3: CASSSRTGWHYGYTF
DNA: TGTGCCAGCAGCTCCCGGACAGGGTGGCACTATGGCTACACCTTC

V: TRBV9
size: few
J: TRBJ2-1
D: NA
CDR3: CASSPALRGGPGNEQFF
DNA: TGTGCCAGCAGCCCAGCCTTAAGGGGGGGGCCGGGCAATGAGCAGTTCTTC

V: TRBV7-2
size: NA
J: TRBJ2-2
D: TRBD2
CDR3: CASRPSGGTTGELFF
DNA: TGTGCCAGCAGACCTAGCGGGGGTACAACCGGGGAGCTGTTTTTT